The 7 T cell receptor beta chains below were found in one sample sequenced in a study of T cells in Graves' hyperthyroidism and ophthalmopathy. TCR beta CDR3 regions were amplified from RNA transcripts. The HTBI set primed first-round TCR CDR3 RT-PCR. TCRdb re-called the multiplex PCR reads through MiXCR, storing one row per CDR3 protein. The sample records under 350,000 distinct CDR3 sequences, approximately 15% being singletons. Sequenced: blood. The source is a woman in her thirties or forties with Graves' hyperthyroidism.

In its sample, this clonotype was seen many times. The V and J genes are TRBV19 and TRBJ1-1, with a possible D match to TRBD1 (6 bases). Germline V lookup: CDR1 LNHDA, CDR2 SQIVND (reference sequence). Trimming cost V 5 bases and J 1 base, with 11 bases left between them. The CDR3 consists of 14 residues. The DNA of the CDR3 is TGTGCCAGTAGTTACCAGGGGTGGAACACTGAAGCTTTCTTT. Protein product: CASSYQGWNTEAFF.

This clonotype showed up just a few times. Here the CDR3 reads CASSINGRASEQFF. The CDR3 DNA follows: TGTGCCAGTAGTATCAACGGGAGGGCGTCTGAGCAGTTCTTC. The V gene is TRBV19, the J gene TRBJ2-1; 8 positions agree with TRBD2. The V gene's germline CDR1 is LNHDA and CDR2 SQIVND (reference sequence). V shed 3 bases and J 9 bases; nucleotides not matched to a gene: 7. The CDR3 spans 14 residues.

This clonotype was recorded once. The chain links TRBV7-2 to TRBJ2-7, with TRBD1 matching 10 bases. V trimming: 5 bases; J trimming: 4 bases; junction bases outside the gene matches: 5. The CDR3 sequence is 14 residues long. In germline, CDR1 is SGHTA, CDR2 FQGNSA. The DNA for the CDR3 is TGTGCCAGCAGCCCAGACAGGGGGCGATACGAGCAGTACTTC. Its protein is CASSPDRGRYEQYF.

This clonotype was seen a few times. The V and J genes are TRBV9 and TRBJ2-3; 7 nucleotides agree with TRBD1. CDR1 is SGDLS, CDR2 YYNGEE, per germline. After removal of 7 bases from V and 5 bases from J, the junction contained 10 bases not matched to a gene. CDR3 length: 14 amino acids. The CDR3 DNA reads as TGTGCCAGCCAAAGGACAGGCGGAAGAGATACGCAGTATTTT. It codes for CASQRTGGRDTQYF.

This clonotype was seen repeatedly, ten times or more. This chain joins TRBV28 and TRBJ1-6; TRBD1 matches at 8 bases. The germline V gene encodes CDR1 MDHEN and CDR2 SYDVKM. This CDR3 has 14 residues. With V trimmed by 3 bases and J by 17 bases, 12 bases remained unmatched. The CDR3 sequence is CASSFPDRVPPVHF. The CDR3 coding sequence is TGTGCCAGCAGTTTCCCGGACAGGGTCCCTCCTGTCCACTTT.

In this sample, this clonotype turned up many times. The V and J genes are TRBV6-1 and TRBJ1-2; 8 nucleotides line up with TRBD1. V dropped 6 bases and J dropped 11; count of bases not matched to a gene: 5. This CDR3 region has 11 residues. Germline CDR1 is MNHNS and CDR2 is SASEGT. DNA for the CDR3: TGTGCCAGCAGCCAGGGGGCCGGTTACACCTTC. This sequence encodes CASSQGAGYTF.

This clonotype showed up many times. V and J are TRBV12-3 or TRBV12-4 and TRBJ2-3, with D hard to call. The ends were cut back, 3 bases at V and 2 bases at J, with 9 bases in the middle. The CDR3 loop spans 14 amino acids. The CDR3 DNA reads TGTGCCAGCAGTTTGTCCAGGCCCACAGATACGCAGTATTTT. Translated, it gives CASSLSRPTDTQYF.